The clone carrying this T cell receptor beta chain was detected ten times or more. Its matching antigen is unknown. The trim removed 6 bases at V and 6 bases at J, leaving 10 bases unmatched. The CDR3 is 14 residues long. In germline, CDR1 is DFQATT, CDR2 SNEGSKA (reference sequence). This entry is derived from a study of T cells in Graves' hyperthyroidism and ophthalmopathy. At the level of the study: Blood from the periphery was taken at initial diagnosis, before any treatment.

Amplified TCR beta CDR3 regions derived from RNA transcripts. HTBI primers were used for first-round RT-PCR of the TCR CDR3. TCRdb itself ran the multiplex PCR reads through MiXCR, one entry per CDR3 protein. The sample includes about 560,000 distinct CDR3 sequences, 16% of them seen just once. Fresh 10 ml peripheral blood yielded PBMCs. The study's findings and limits: The model identified upcoming ophthalmopathy a median around 6 months ahead of onset.

This chain joins TRBV20-1 and TRBJ1-5; TRBD1 matches at 8 bases. The source material was blood. The receptor comes from a woman in her late teens or twenties with Graves' hyperthyroidism. CDR3 in DNA: TGCAGTGCCGAGGGAGGGGACAGGAGTCAGCCCCAGCATTTT. This encodes CSAEGGDRSQPQHF.